These T cell receptor beta chains were read from a single sample in a study of technical replicates of blood from several donors. Produced via immunoSEQ multiplex PCR; TCRdb's table is partial and in-frame only. This sample carries around 68,000 clones, 90% to 95% of them seen once, and the ten largest clones take under 0.4%. The sample consisted of T cells isolated from PBMCs. All receptors derive from a human donor in good health. Some clones in this sample may be carry-over from other donors' samples. CDR3s include the opening cysteine and the closing phenylalanine or tryptophan. A D gene is named only where the DNA matches it firmly. Where a row states a size, it is once, few, many or the class of an expanded clone; other rows omit it.

V gene,J gene,D gene,clone size,CDR3 DNA,CDR3 protein
TRBV7-9,TRBJ1-1,TRBD1,-,TGTGCCAGCAGCCCAGGACAGGGGCAGAACACTGAAGCTTTCTTT,CASSPGQGQNTEAFF
TRBV11-1,TRBJ2-7,TRBD1,-,TGTGCCAGCAGGTCTGGGACAGGCCTAAGCTACGAGCAGTACTTC,CASRSGTGLSYEQYF
TRBV25-1,TRBJ2-1,TRBD1,-,TGTGCCAGCAGTGAGGGACAGGGTCGTGGCAATGAGCAGTTCTTC,CASSEGQGRGNEQFF
TRBV7-9,TRBJ2-2,TRBD1,-,TGTGCCAGCAGCCCCTGGCAGGGGGATGACACCGGGGAGCTGTTTTTT,CASSPWQGDDTGELFF
TRBV30,TRBJ1-1,-,-,TGTGCCTGGAGCCTTATAAATACTGAAGCTTTCTTT,CAWSLINTEAFF
TRBV27,TRBJ2-1,TRBD2,-,TGTGCCAGCAGTTTAGGGCTAGCGGTTTACAATGAGCAGTTCTTC,CASSLGLAVYNEQFF
TRBV7-3,TRBJ2-1,-,-,TGTGCCAGCAGCTCCACCCTTACAGGGACCCCTGAGCAGTTCTTC,CASSSTLTGTPEQFF
TRBV4-1,TRBJ2-7,-,-,TGCGCCAGCAGCCGGTTACAGGAATACGAGCAGTACTTC,CASSRLQEYEQYF
TRBV4-1,TRBJ1-2,-,-,TGCGCCAGCAGCCACCCTGGGGCGACAGCCGTCTATGGCTACACCTTC,CASSHPGATAVYGYTF
TRBV7-2,TRBJ2-1,TRBD2,-,TGTGCCAGCAGCTTACTTCAAAGGCTAGCGGGAGTTTGGAAGTTCTTC,CASSLLQRLAGVWKFF
TRBV5-1,TRBJ2-2,-,-,TGCGCCAGCAGCTTAACAGGGTCCGGGGAGCTGTTTTTT,CASSLTGSGELFF
TRBV27,TRBJ1-5,TRBD1,few,TGTGCCAGCAGTCTCTCCGGGACAGGGGTACATCAGCCCCAGCATTTT,CASSLSGTGVHQPQHF
TRBV15,TRBJ2-2,-,-,TGTGCCACCAGCCCCCGGCCGAGAGTCGGGTCCGGGGAGCTGTTTTTT,CATSPRPRVGSGELFF
TRBV28,TRBJ2-7,-,-,TGTGCCAGCAGGAAGGACAGCGACCTTTTGGAGCAGTACTTC,CASRKDSDLLEQYF